Presented here are 21 T cell receptor beta chains from one specimen sequenced in a study of shared clonotypes between healthy human individuals. Terminally differentiated effector memory CD45RA+ cells were excluded from the naive CD8 cells, which were CD45RO-negative and positively selected for CCR7. Clones were read by immunoSEQ multiplex PCR, and TCRdb kept only the in-frame ones, dropping some. The data contain roughly 850,000 clones, approximately 97% of them singletons. The source material was naive CD8+ T cells sorted from blood. The source of these receptors is a man aged 25 to 40 in good health.

This chain links TRBV19 with TRBJ1-5; a weak D match, TRBD1 (5 bases). Trimming pared 7 bases from V and 6 bases from J, leaving 10 bases between. The CDR3 has 12 residues. Germline CDR1 reads LNHDA; CDR2 reads SQIVND (reference sequence). DNA of the CDR3: TGTGCCAGTAAGCAGGGCCTTCAGCCCCAGCATTTT. This sequence encodes CASKQGLQPQHF.

The chain links TRBV10-2 to TRBJ2-1; 10 bases align to TRBD1. In germline, CDR1 is WSHSY, CDR2 SAAADI. V shed 5 bases, J shed 6 bases, and the junction held 7 bases outside the gene matches. The CDR3 spans 15 residues. The CDR3 here is CASSNGGQGINEQFF. The CDR3 bases are TGCGCCAGCAGTAACGGGGGACAGGGGATCAATGAGCAGTTCTTC.

This chain uses TRBV2 with TRBJ2-7; possibly TRBD1 or TRBD2 for D (5 bases each). This CDR3 contains 13 residues. V lost 8 bases and J 3 bases, leaving 14 bases between the germline ends. CDR1 SNHLY and CDR2 FYNNEI come from the germline V gene. The CDR3 nucleotides read TGTGCCAGCGATGGGGACGGGGACTACGAGCAGTACTTC. Amino acids: CASDGDGDYEQYF.

The chain links TRBV5-1 to TRBJ2-7; maybe TRBD1 (6 bases). Trimming removed 4 bases from V and 5 bases from J, with 16 bases in between. CDR1 is SGHRS and CDR2 is YFSETQ in the germline V gene. The CDR3 spans 14 residues. This CDR3 reads CASSPGDPIHEQYF. Written as DNA, the CDR3 is TGCGCCAGCAGCCCAGGGGACCCCATCCACGAGCAGTACTTC.

The gene calls are TRBV29-1 and TRBJ1-1, with D possibly TRBD1 on 5 matching bases. V was trimmed by 8 bases and J by 0 bases, leaving 10 bases between them. The germline V gene has CDR1 SQVTM and CDR2 ANQGSEA. The CDR3 consists of 12 residues. The CDR3 protein is CSTGLLNTEAFF. Written as DNA, the CDR3 is TGCAGCACGGGACTTCTGAACACTGAAGCTTTCTTT.

The rearrangement joins TRBV7-9 to TRBJ2-7; the D call may be TRBD1 or TRBD2 (7 bases each). The CDR3 runs to 14 residues. Germline assignment: CDR1 SEHNR and CDR2 FQNEAQ (reference sequence). Trimming shortened V by 5 bases and J by 0 bases, and 11 bases separated the two germline ends. The DNA of the CDR3 is TGTGCCAGCAGCCCAGGGGGGGCCTCCTACGAGCAGTACTTC. As protein: CASSPGGASYEQYF.

The gene calls are TRBV7-3 and TRBJ2-3; D not resolved. Trimming took off 5 bases at V and 0 bases at J, with 6 bases between the two ends. Germline V gene lookup returns CDR1 SGHTA and CDR2 FQGTGA. The CDR3 spans 13 residues. CDR3 sequence: CASSQLSTDTQYF. The CDR3 DNA is TGTGCCAGCAGCCAACTAAGCACAGATACGCAGTATTTT.

This sequence joins TRBV5-1 and TRBJ2-5; 8 nucleotides agree with TRBD2. Germline loops: CDR1 SGHRS, CDR2 YFSETQ. With 4 bases clipped from V and 3 bases from J, the junction kept 2 bases outside the gene matches. CDR3 length: 13 residues. The CDR3 bases are TGCGCCAGCAGCCAGGGACTAGAAGAGACCCAGTACTTC. Its protein product is CASSQGLEETQYF.

The chain uses TRBV15 and TRBJ2-1; 10 bases line up with TRBD2. The CDR3 has 15 residues. J lost 5 bases, V lost 4 bases, and 5 bases had no gene match. Germline CDR1 reads LNHNV; CDR2 reads YYDKDF (reference sequence). Here the CDR3 reads CATSTGTSADNEQFF. DNA for the CDR3: TGTGCCACCAGCACCGGGACTAGCGCAGACAATGAGCAGTTCTTC.

This clone was picked up one time. The rearrangement uses TRBV11-2 and TRBJ1-2; unclear D gene. Germline V gene lookup returns CDR1 SGHAT and CDR2 FQNNGV. V lost 7 bases, J lost 2 bases, and 11 bases lay in between. This CDR3 region has 13 residues. CDR3 sequence: CASTSAANYGYTF. CDR3 coding DNA: TGTGCCAGCACCTCGGCAGCAAACTATGGCTACACCTTC.

The chain is built from TRBV5-4 and TRBJ2-1; possibly TRBD1 for D (5 bases). Germline lookup yields CDR1 SGHNT and CDR2 YYREEE (reference sequence). V lost 1 base and J 5 bases, leaving 19 bases between the germline ends. CDR3 length: 17 residues. The CDR3 coding sequence is TGTGCCAGCAGCTTGTCGCGTCAGAGGACACAAAACAATGAGCAGTTCTTC. Amino acid sequence: CASSLSRQRTQNNEQFF.

The V and J genes are TRBV13 and TRBJ1-1; D unclear. The CDR3 runs to 14 residues. Germline assignment: CDR1 PRHDT and CDR2 FYEKMQ (reference sequence). V was trimmed by 4 bases and J by 1 base, leaving 10 bases between them. CDR3 sequence: CASSSPKGNTEAFF. Written as DNA, the CDR3 is TGTGCCAGCAGCTCCCCTAAGGGGAACACTGAAGCTTTCTTT.

This chain uses TRBV5-6 with TRBJ1-5; a possible D gene is TRBD1 (5 bases). The CDR3 spans 14 residues. Trimming took 6 bases from V and 2 from J, leaving 12 bases between them. From germline, CDR1 is SGHDT and CDR2 YYEEEE. In nucleotides, the CDR3 is TGTGCCAGCAAATTCTGGGGGGGCAATCAGCCCCAGCATTTT. Translation gives CASKFWGGNQPQHF. The full variable domain, with the rest looked up from reference TRBV5-6 and TRBJ1-5, is DAGVTQSPTHLIKTRGQQVTLRCSPKSGHDTVSWYQQALGQGPQFIFQYYEEEERQRGNFPDRFSGHQFPNYSSELNVNALLLGDSALYLCASKFWGGNQPQHFGDGTRLSIL.

This rearrangement joins TRBV10-3 to TRBJ1-4; D call uncertain. Germline V lookup: CDR1 ENHRY, CDR2 SYGVKD. Trimming removed 0 bases from V and 2 bases from J, with 7 bases in between. This CDR3 spans 15 amino acids. The CDR3 DNA is TGTGCCATCAGTGAGTCGTTGCAGACTAATGAAAAACTGTTTTTT. Protein product: CAISESLQTNEKLFF.

The V call is TRBV15, the J call TRBJ2-1, with TRBD1 matching 7 bases. With 3 bases clipped from V and 8 bases from J, the junction kept 13 bases outside the gene matches. CDR3 length: 16 amino acids. Germline V gives CDR1 LNHNV, CDR2 YYDKDF (reference sequence). In nucleotides, the CDR3 is TGTGCCACCAGCAGTGACAGGGTTCGGCGGTGGGATGAGCAGTTCTTC. Residues: CATSSDRVRRWDEQFF.

The chain combines TRBV6-6 with TRBJ2-7, with TRBD2 matching over 7 bases. Per germline, CDR1 MNHNY and CDR2 SVGAGI (reference sequence). Trimming at V came to 7 bases and at J to 1 base, leaving 1 base not matched to a gene. The CDR3 is 12 amino acids. The CDR3 spells CASTGGSYEQYF. The CDR3 nucleotides read TGTGCCAGCACCGGGGGGTCCTACGAGCAGTACTTC.

This chain connects TRBV18 to TRBJ1-1, with 7 bases matching TRBD1. The CDR3 spans 16 residues. Germline V CDR1 and CDR2: KGHSH, LQKENI. The junction had 13 bases not matched to a gene; V was cut back by 3 bases and J by 6 bases. DNA for the CDR3: TGTGCCAGCTCACCTACCGGGACAGTTTATTTACCTGAAGCTTTCTTT. The encoded protein is CASSPTGTVYLPEAFF.

The rearrangement uses TRBV6-6 and TRBJ2-3; D unresolved. The V end was cut by 2 bases, the J end by 6 bases, with 12 bases between. CDR1 and CDR2 (germline): MNHNY, SVGAGI (reference sequence). The CDR3 contains 14 residues. CDR3 residues: CASSYALQVDTQYF. The CDR3 DNA follows: TGTGCCAGCAGTTACGCCCTTCAGGTCGATACGCAGTATTTT.

The chain has TRBV27 and TRBJ2-2; perhaps TRBD1 as D (5 bases). Between the trimmed V and J ends, which lost 2 bases and 2 bases, there was a span of 15 bases. The CDR3 has 17 residues. Germline V gives CDR1 MNHEY, CDR2 SMNVEV (reference sequence). The CDR3 loop is CASSLKVIGVNTGELFF. In DNA, the CDR3 is TGTGCCAGCAGTTTAAAGGTGATAGGGGTAAACACCGGGGAGCTGTTTTTT.

This chain connects TRBV4-1 to TRBJ2-7; possible D gene TRBD2, 6 bases. This CDR3 region has 15 residues. V was shortened by 4 bases and J by 4 bases, with 17 bases between the two germline ends. The germline V gene has CDR1 MGHRA and CDR2 YSYEKL. The CDR3 here is CASSPFPGGTYEQYF. CDR3 coding DNA: TGCGCCAGCAGCCCCTTCCCGGGCGGGACTTACGAGCAGTACTTC.

This chain uses TRBV9 with TRBJ2-5; no definite D call. There are 14 residues in the CDR3. CDR1 is SGDLS and CDR2 is YYNGEE in the germline V gene. Trimming took off 1 base at V and 4 bases at J, with 11 bases between the two ends. Here the CDR3 DNA reads TGTGCCAGCAGCGTACAACGGAGTCCAGAGACCCAGTACTTC. It specifies CASSVQRSPETQYF.